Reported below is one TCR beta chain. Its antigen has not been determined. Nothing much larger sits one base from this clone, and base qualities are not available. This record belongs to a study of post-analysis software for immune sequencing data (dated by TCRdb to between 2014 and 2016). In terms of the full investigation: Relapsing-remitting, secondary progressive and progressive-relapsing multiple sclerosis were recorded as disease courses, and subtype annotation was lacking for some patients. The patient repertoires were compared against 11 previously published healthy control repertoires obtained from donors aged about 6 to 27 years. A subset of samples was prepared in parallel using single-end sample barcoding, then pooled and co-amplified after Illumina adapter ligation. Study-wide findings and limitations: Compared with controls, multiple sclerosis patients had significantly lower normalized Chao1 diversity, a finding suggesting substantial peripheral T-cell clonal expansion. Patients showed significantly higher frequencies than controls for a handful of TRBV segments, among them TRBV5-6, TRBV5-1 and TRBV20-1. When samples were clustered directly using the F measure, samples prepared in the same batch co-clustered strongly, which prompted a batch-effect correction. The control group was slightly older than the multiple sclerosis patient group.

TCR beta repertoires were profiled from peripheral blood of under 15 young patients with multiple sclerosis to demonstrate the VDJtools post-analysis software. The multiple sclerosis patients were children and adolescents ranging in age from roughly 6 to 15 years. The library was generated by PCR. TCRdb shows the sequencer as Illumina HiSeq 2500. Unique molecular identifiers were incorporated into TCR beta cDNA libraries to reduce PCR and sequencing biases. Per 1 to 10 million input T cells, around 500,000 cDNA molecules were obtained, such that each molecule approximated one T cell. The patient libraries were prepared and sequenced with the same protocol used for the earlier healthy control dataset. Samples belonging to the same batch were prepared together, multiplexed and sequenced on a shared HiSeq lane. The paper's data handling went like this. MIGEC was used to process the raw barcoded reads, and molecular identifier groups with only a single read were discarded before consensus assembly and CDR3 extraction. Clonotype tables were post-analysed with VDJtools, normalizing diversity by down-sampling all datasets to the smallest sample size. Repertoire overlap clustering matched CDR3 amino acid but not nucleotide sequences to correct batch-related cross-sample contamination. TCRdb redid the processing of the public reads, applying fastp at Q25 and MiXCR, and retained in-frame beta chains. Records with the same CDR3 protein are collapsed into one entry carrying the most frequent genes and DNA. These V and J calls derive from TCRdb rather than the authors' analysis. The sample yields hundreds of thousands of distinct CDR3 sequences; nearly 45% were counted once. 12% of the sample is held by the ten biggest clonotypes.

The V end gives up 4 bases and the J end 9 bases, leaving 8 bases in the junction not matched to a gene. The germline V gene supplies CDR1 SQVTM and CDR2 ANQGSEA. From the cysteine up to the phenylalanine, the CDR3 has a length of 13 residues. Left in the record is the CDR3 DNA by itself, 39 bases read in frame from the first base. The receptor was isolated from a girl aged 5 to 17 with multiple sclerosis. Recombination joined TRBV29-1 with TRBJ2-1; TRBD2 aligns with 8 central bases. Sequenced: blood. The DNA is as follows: TGCAGCGTTGGAGCGGGAGACGGGGCTGAGCAGTTCTTC. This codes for CSVGAGDGAEQFF.